A single T cell receptor (beta chain) is shown here with its context. These data come from a study of cytomegalovirus exposure and HLA in healthy donors. 60 Vbeta and 13 Jbeta primers were used in PCR. Here immunoSEQ multiplex PCR was the method, and the copy in TCRdb shows in-frame clones only, minus some. The sample gives about 200,000 clones, 75% to 85% of which show up once; nearly 0.4% is in the top ten. Healthy donors of bone marrow made up the group. The CDR3 extends over 15 amino acids. Trimming removed 0 bases from V and 4 bases from J; junction bases left unmatched: 5. The germline gives CDR1 MNHEY, CDR2 SVGAGI.

The sequence derives from a male donor in good health and CMV-seropositive. The J gene is TRBJ1-2, the V gene TRBV6-5; 7 bases match TRBD1. The source material was PBMCs. The CDR3 nucleotides read TGTGCCAGCAGTTACTCGGGACAGCCTGGCTATGGCTACACCTTC. As protein: CASSYSGQPGYGYTF.